The subject of this entry is one T cell receptor (beta chain). This clone was seen only a few times. Which antigen it targets is not known. Nothing much larger sits one base from this clone, and base qualities are not available. V is pared back by 3 bases and J by 8 bases, with 4 bases lying between the germline termini. The cysteine opens and the phenylalanine closes a CDR3 of 10 amino acids. Only the CDR3 region is kept as DNA, spanning 30 bases read in frame from base 1. Taken from the germline V gene, the CDR1 and CDR2 loops are MDHEN and SYDVKM. The CDR3 regions of human TCRbeta chains were analyzed by immunosequencing. From the authors' description of their analysis: TCRs in the repertoires were compared against a reference library of SARS-CoV-2-specific TCRs that had been generated with the MIRA antigen-specificity platform. Breadth was defined as the fraction of unique TCRs that were SARS-CoV-2-associated. Depth was defined as the fraction of total T cells that were SARS-CoV-2-associated. Using the MIRA data, every spike-specific TCR was mapped to the spike region that the TCR reacted to and assigned to either a CD4 or a CD8 class. Log10-transformed breadth and depth values were compared by one-way ANOVA with Sidak's multiple comparisons tests. TCRdb's version of the immuneACCESS table is confined to in-frame rearrangements and falls short of the full clone set. An unresolved V gene accounts for under half of the shortfall where checked; the remainder is of unknown origin. The DNA was the basis for D and trimming; V, J and clone size are from that table. For this sample there are roughly 120,000 clones; nearly 90% appear just once. The ten largest clones represent 10% to 15% of the sample.

This specimen comes from a study of T cell responses to AZD1222 COVID-19 vaccine (dated by TCRdb to the early 2020s). As for the study more broadly: A total of 230 or so trial participants underwent TCR sequencing, of whom 207 received two doses of AZD1222 and roughly 25 received two doses of the MenACWY control vaccine. Enrollment into the trials was organized by age into subgroups of 18-55, 56-69 and 70-plus years, and those subgroups contained approximately 160, 26 and 62 TCR-sequenced participants, respectively. Paper-wide results and their limitations: The vaccine-associated CD4 TCRs covered the entire spike protein, and the dominant responses fell in regions 160-218 and 743-854. Epitopes outside the regions mutated in the B.1.351 and B.1.1.7 variants were reportedly recognized by nearly half of the unique spike-specific TCRs. Conclusions about previously exposed vaccinees were limited because only 6 or 7 AZD1222 recipients were SARS-CoV-2 seropositive at baseline. No day 14 peak-response samples were available, so repertoires were characterized only after the peak T cell response. In the small 56-69-year group, the increase in depth fell short of significance, most likely because of low power. A significant rise in spike-specific TCR breadth and depth was observed after two AZD1222 doses relative to day 0 and relative to MenACWY recipients. Participants were mostly white British, with more females than males. The authors suggested clonal diversity may have been underestimated.

The time point label for this specimen denotes: baseline before first vaccination. The sample's treatment or condition, from its label and the paper: meningococcal conjugate vaccine given as trial control. Vaccinee samples came from UK trials COV001 and COV002, including a single-blind randomized controlled phase 2/3 trial of AZD1222 (ChAdOx1 nCoV-19) in healthy adults. For TCRbeta chain sequencing, PBMC samples from trial participants were taken at day 0 and at day 28 after the second dose. This specimen consisted of peripheral blood, obtained on day 0 of MenACWY control vaccination. The V and J segments used are TRBV28 and TRBJ1-1; a confident D gene designation cannot be given. The source is an adult in good health. CDR3 sequence: CASSFREAFF. The DNA reads as follows: TGTGCCAGCAGTTTCCGAGAAGCTTTCTTT.